This T cell receptor beta chain was documented in a study of human T cells and chemical hapten exposure. This CDR3 has 15 amino acids. V was clipped by 6 bases and J by 9 bases; unmatched bases: 8. Per the germline V gene, CDR1 is MNHEY and CDR2 is SMNVEV (reference sequence). Study results and limitations: No alteration of TCRs above 1 in 1000 frequency was seen with DPC sensitization.

This clonotype occurred a few times. No antigen is known for it. TCRdb processed the 5' RACE reads anew with MiXCR; each CDR3 protein has one entry. This sample has roughly 120,000 distinct CDR3 sequences, with around a fifth found just once. Unfractionated whole blood was the source of the extracted total RNA. V usage is TRBV27 and J usage is TRBJ2-2, with TRBD2 identical over 12 bases. This sequence was found in a human donor in good health. CDR3 region: CASSPPGLAGRELFF. As DNA, the CDR3 is TGTGCCAGCAGCCCTCCCGGACTAGCGGGACGGGAGCTGTTTTTT.